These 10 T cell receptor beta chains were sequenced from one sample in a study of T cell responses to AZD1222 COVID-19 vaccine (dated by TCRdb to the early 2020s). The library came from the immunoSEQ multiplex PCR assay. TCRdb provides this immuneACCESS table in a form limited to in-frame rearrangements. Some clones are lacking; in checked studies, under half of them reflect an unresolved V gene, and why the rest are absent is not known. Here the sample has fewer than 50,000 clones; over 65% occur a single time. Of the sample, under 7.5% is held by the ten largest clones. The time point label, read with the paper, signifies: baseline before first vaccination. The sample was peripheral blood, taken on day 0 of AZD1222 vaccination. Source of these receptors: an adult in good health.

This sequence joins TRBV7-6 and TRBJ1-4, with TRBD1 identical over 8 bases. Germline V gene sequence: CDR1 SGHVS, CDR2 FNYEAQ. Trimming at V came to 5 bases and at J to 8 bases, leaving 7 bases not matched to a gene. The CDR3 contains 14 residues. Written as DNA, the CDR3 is TGTGCCAGCAGCCTGGGACAGGTGGTAGAAAAACTGTTTTTT. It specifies CASSLGQVVEKLFF.

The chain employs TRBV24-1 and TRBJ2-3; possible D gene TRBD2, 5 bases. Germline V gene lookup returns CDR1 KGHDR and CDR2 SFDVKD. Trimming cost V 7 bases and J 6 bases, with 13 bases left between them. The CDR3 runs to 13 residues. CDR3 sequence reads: CATRPGSIDTQYF. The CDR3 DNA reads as TGTGCCACCAGGCCGGGGTCCATTGATACGCAGTATTTT.

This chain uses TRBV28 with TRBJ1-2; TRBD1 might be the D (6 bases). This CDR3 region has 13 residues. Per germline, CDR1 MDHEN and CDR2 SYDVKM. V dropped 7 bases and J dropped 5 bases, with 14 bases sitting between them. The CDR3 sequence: CASTTGRTYGYTF. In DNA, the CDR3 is TGTGCCAGCACCACAGGGAGGACGTATGGCTACACCTTC.

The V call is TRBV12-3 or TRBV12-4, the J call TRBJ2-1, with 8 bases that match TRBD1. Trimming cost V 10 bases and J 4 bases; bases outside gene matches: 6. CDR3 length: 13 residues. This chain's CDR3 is CATNRDRYNEQFF. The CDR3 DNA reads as TGTGCCACGAACCGGGACAGGTACAATGAGCAGTTCTTC.

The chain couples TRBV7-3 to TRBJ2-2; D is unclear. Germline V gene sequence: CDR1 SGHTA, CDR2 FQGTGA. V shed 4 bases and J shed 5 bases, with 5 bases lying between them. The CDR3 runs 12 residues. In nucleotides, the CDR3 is TGTGCCAGCAGCTCGAGGACCGGGGAGCTGTTTTTT. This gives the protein CASSSRTGELFF.

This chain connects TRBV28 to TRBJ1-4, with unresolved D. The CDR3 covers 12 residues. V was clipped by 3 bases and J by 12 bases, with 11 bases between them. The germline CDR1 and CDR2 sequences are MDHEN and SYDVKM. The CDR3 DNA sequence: TGTGCCAGCAGTTTTGGAGGGAGTGAACTGTTTTTT. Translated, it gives CASSFGGSELFF.

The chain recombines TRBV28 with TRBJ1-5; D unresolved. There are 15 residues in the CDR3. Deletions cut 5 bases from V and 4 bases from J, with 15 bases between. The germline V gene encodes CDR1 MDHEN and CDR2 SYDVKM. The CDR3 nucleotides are TGTGCCAGCAGTGTACTCTCGCAGGCAAATCAGCCCCAGCATTTT. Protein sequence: CASSVLSQANQPQHF.

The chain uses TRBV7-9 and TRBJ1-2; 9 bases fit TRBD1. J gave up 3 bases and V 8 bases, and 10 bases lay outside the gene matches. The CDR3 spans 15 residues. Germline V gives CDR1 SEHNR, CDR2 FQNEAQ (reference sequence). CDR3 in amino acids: CASSRQDRGDYGYTF. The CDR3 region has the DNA TGTGCCAGCTCCCGGCAGGACAGGGGAGACTATGGCTACACCTTC.

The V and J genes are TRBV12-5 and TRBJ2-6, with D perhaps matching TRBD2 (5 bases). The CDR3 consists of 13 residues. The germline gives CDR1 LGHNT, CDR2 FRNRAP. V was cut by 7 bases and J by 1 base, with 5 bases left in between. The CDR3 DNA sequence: TGTGCTAGTGCGGGGTCTGGGGCCAACGTCCTGACTTTC. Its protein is CASAGSGANVLTF.

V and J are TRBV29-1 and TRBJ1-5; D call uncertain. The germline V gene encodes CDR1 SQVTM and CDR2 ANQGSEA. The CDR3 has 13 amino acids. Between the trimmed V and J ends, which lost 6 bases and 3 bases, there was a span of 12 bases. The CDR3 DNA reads TGCAGCGTGGGAAAGGGCGTCAATCAGCCCCAGCATTTT. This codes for CSVGKGVNQPQHF. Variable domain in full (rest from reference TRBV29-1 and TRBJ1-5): SAVISQKPSRDICQRGTSLTIQCQVDSQVTMMFWYRQQPGQSLTLIATANQGSEATYESGFVIDKFPISRPNLTFSTLTVSNMSPEDSSIYLCSVGKGVNQPQHFGDGTRLSIL.